This TCR beta chain was found in a study of Ad26.COV2.S vaccination and SARS-CoV-2 variants. Assay used: immunoSEQ multiplex PCR; TCRdb lists only in-frame clones, some missing. The sample contains some 250,000 clones, more than 75% of which appear only once. Treatment noted: around 19 received Ad26.COV2.S at low or high dose, single or two shots; several received placebo; per-sample allocation not given. Repertoires come from day 63 after the first vaccine or placebo injection. The CDR3 consists of 13 residues. CDR1 and CDR2 (germline): SNHLY, FYNNEI. The V and J ends lost 8 bases and 0 bases respectively, with 10 bases between them.

The source material was peripheral blood, sampled in a trial of Ad26.COV2.S vaccine versus placebo. This receptor was obtained from a person aged 18-60 years who received the Ad26.COV2.S COVID-19 vaccine or a placebo. The chain couples TRBV2 to TRBJ1-1, with D perhaps TRBD1 (5 bases). In DNA, the CDR3 is TGTGCCAGCGGAAGAGGGGTGAACACTGAAGCTTTCTTT. Its translation is CASGRGVNTEAFF.